These T cell receptor beta chains were read from a single sample in a study of cytomegalovirus exposure and HLA in healthy donors. Repertoires were generated with immunoSEQ multiplex PCR, while TCRdb's copy carries only in-frame clones and drops some. Altogether approximately 90,000 clones are present, roughly three quarters being singletons, with the ten largest covering around 4.5%. The sequenced sample consisted of PBMCs. These receptor sequences come from a woman aged 40 to 50 in good health and CMV-seronegative. The conserved cysteine and the conserved F or W are not part of the CDR3 here. Each record gives: D gene, J gene, V gene, CDR3 protein. D genes are given only for firm matches.

>NA|TRBJ2-7|TRBV2
ASLYRTVGAYEQY
>NA|TRBJ2-7|TRBV6-5
ASRRDSSYEQY
>TRBD2|TRBJ2-1|TRBV28
ASRRLATDNEQF
>NA|TRBJ1-2|TRBV2
ASNLQAVSKYGYT
>TRBD1|TRBJ1-2|TRBV7-2
ASRGQGRFGYT
>TRBD1|TRBJ1-1|TRBV19
ASSSTGGTEAF
>TRBD1|TRBJ2-7|TRBV10-3
AISESDRGYEQY
>TRBD2|TRBJ2-3|TRBV30
AWRSLAGRTDTQY
>NA|TRBJ2-1|TRBV6-5
ASSYDRSSYNEQF
>TRBD1|TRBJ1-6|TRBV25-1
ASILRDRVGGHNSPLH
>TRBD1|TRBJ1-2|TRBV7-2
ASSRADRGRDHGYT
>TRBD1|TRBJ1-5|TRBV7-7
ASRVQGARQNQPQH
>NA|TRBJ2-1|TRBV7-6
ASSHRSNEQF
>NA|TRBJ1-2|TRBV28
ASSLRGPPYGYT
>NA|TRBJ2-7|TRBV19
ASSISAGRSYEQY
>TRBD2|TRBJ2-1|TRBV7-2
ASSLVPTSGGAEQF
>NA|TRBJ1-4|TRBV5-5
ASSERGGVNEKLF
>TRBD2|TRBJ2-3|TRBV19
ASSIGLAGIDTQY
>NA|TRBJ1-1|TRBV7-8
ASRGLTEAF
>TRBD2|TRBJ2-3|TRBV2
ASRDSGVTDTQY
>TRBD1|TRBJ1-3|TRBV9
ASSAQGAAGNTIY
>NA|TRBJ2-7|TRBV5-6
ASSRSYEQY
>TRBD1|TRBJ2-5|TRBV7-9
ASSVTGEAQY
>TRBD1|TRBJ1-4|TRBV5-1
ASSLETGRPHEKLF
>TRBD2|TRBJ2-1|TRBV6-1
ASSEIAGGRSYNEQF
>TRBD1|TRBJ2-3|TRBV9
ASSVDSGTATDTQY
>TRBD1|TRBJ1-2|TRBV4-2
ASSQTGSVDYGYT
>NA|TRBJ1-1|TRBV13
ASSLWGVRAGANTEAF
>NA|TRBJ1-2|TRBV9
ASSVEQGPFGYT
>NA|TRBJ2-7|TRBV15
ATSRDLGDEQY
>NA|TRBJ2-1|TRBV25-1
ASSFPGYNEQF
>NA|TRBJ1-1|TRBV6-6
ASSYSRPGVNTEAF
>TRBD2|TRBJ2-3|TRBV7-9
VIAGADTQY
>TRBD1|TRBJ2-7|TRBV9
ASSAPDRGRYEQY